This T cell receptor (beta chain) was identified during a study of cytomegalovirus exposure and HLA in healthy donors. 13 Jbeta primers and 60 Vbeta primers were used for the PCR. Repertoires were generated with immunoSEQ multiplex PCR, while TCRdb's copy carries only in-frame clones and drops some. The sample contains a few hundred thousand clones, roughly 90% of which appear only once. Turning to this clone: Its antigen is still unknown.

The CDR3 is 12 residues long. The ends were cut back, 1 base at V and 10 bases at J, with 9 bases in the middle. CDR1 and CDR2 (germline): SGHDT, YYEEEE. Study observations and caveats: TCR beta sequences numbering roughly 18,000 were associated with HLA alleles at 0.05 false discovery rate in a later analysis. In a later analysis, a missense DCLRE1C variant was linked to TCR beta V- and J-gene trimming. In a later analysis, compared with equally common non-associated chains, HLA-associated beta chains were more expanded. A later analysis showed TCR association rates differing by HLA locus, peaking at DRB1 and lowest at HLA-C.

The chain couples TRBV5-6 to TRBJ1-3, with a weak D call TRBD1 (5 bases). Sequenced sample: PBMCs. This clonotype originated in a woman in her late teens or twenties in good health and CMV-seronegative. The CDR3 sequence is CASSLMRGTIYF. CDR3 DNA: TGTGCCAGCAGCTTGATGCGGGGGACCATATATTTT.